The 17 T cell receptor beta chains presented below share a single source sample, sequenced in a study of response to subunit inactivated influenza vaccine (dated by TCRdb to 2016 to 2019). Library preparation used RT-PCR. Sequenced on an Illumina HiSeq 2500. TCRdb reran the public reads through fastp at Q25 and MiXCR, keeping productive beta chains. For every CDR3 protein sequence, its rows merge into one entry that carries the most common genes and DNA. A total of 280,000 or so distinct CDR3 sequences appear in this sample, 21% of them only once. Roughly a tenth of the sample rests with the top ten. The sample was PBMCs from blood, taken 21 months after vaccination. Receptors were obtained from a man in his fifties or sixties who received an inactivated influenza vaccine. Donor details come from another sample of the same person, matched by shared clones.

This clonotype came up a few times. The chain links TRBV24-1 to TRBJ1-5; no clear D gene. CDR1 KGHDR and CDR2 SFDVKD come from the germline V gene. This CDR3 is 16 amino acids long. Trimming removed 4 bases from V and 1 base from J, with 13 bases in between. This chain's CDR3 is CATSDPREPSNQPQHF. DNA for the CDR3: TGTGCCACCAGTGACCCCCGGGAGCCGAGCAATCAGCCCCAGCATTTT.

This clonotype was seen a few times. The CDR3 DNA sequence: TGTGCCAGCAGTTACTCCCGTGACGGCACTGAAGCTTTCTTT. Translation gives CASSYSRDGTEAFF. V and J are TRBV6-5 and TRBJ1-1, with no clear D. V gave up 0 bases and J gave up 4 bases, with 9 bases separating them. The germline V gene encodes CDR1 MNHEY and CDR2 SVGAGI. CDR3 size: 14 residues.

Here the CDR3 reads CASSLDGGSSREQYF. The DNA of the CDR3 is TGTGCCAGCAGCTTAGACGGGGGGTCCTCGCGGGAGCAGTACTTC. The gene calls are TRBV7-2 and TRBJ2-7; 7 bases fit TRBD2. CDR1 and CDR2 (germline): SGHTA, FQGNSA. The CDR3 contains 15 residues. V lost 1 base, J lost 7 bases, and 10 bases stayed unmatched.

The genes are TRBV20-1 and TRBJ1-5, with D perhaps TRBD1 (6 bases). CDR3 length: 17 residues. Germline lookup yields CDR1 DFQATT and CDR2 SNEGSKA (reference sequence). With 4 bases removed from V and 1 base from J, the gap between germline ends came to 20 bases. The DNA of the CDR3 is TGCAGTGCTACACAACTACAGGGCCTTACGAGCAATCAGCCCCAGCATTTT. Amino acid sequence: CSATQLQGLTSNQPQHF.

The chain employs TRBV12-3 or TRBV12-4 and TRBJ1-3; D is possibly TRBD1 (5 bases). V was shortened by 2 bases and J by 0 bases, with 11 bases between the two germline ends. The CDR3 extends over 16 amino acids. The CDR3 sequence: CASSLNGGNSGNTIYF. The CDR3, as DNA: TGTGCCAGCAGTTTAAATGGGGGGAACTCTGGAAACACCATATATTTT.

J is TRBJ2-2 and V is TRBV2, with TRBD1 matching over 10 bases. The germline CDR1 and CDR2 sequences are SNHLY and FYNNEI. The V and J ends lost 8 bases and 0 bases, in that order; junction bases with no gene match: 3. The length of the CDR3 is 15 residues. This CDR3 is CASVGTGANTGELFF. CDR3 coding DNA: TGTGCCAGCGTGGGGACAGGGGCGAACACCGGGGAGCTGTTTTTT.

In this sample, this clonotype turned up a few times. The chain joins TRBV28 to TRBJ2-4; TRBD2 matches at 7 bases. The CDR3 loop spans 14 amino acids. The J segment lost 6 bases and the V segment lost 5 bases, leaving 7 bases of the junction unmatched. The germline V gene has CDR1 MDHEN and CDR2 SYDVKM. CDR3 region: CASSIPGGLNIQYF. The CDR3 nucleotides read TGTGCCAGCAGTATACCGGGGGGTTTAAACATTCAGTACTTC.

This clonotype was seen ten or more times. V usage is TRBV3-1 and J usage is TRBJ1-5; a possible D gene is TRBD1 (5 bases). This CDR3 comprises 14 residues. The germline V gene has CDR1 LGHDT and CDR2 YNNKEL (reference sequence). The V end lost 2 bases, the J end lost 6 bases, and 11 bases lay between the germline ends. In nucleotides, the CDR3 is TGTGCCAGCAGCCAACGAGACAGCTCTCAGCCCCAGCATTTT. Protein sequence: CASSQRDSSQPQHF.

The table lists this clonotype with a few counts. The chain has TRBV20-1 and TRBJ2-2; no clear D. Germline V CDR1 and CDR2: DFQATT, SNEGSKA (reference sequence). This CDR3 has 15 residues. Trimming shortened V by 3 bases and J by 5 bases, and 16 bases separated the two germline ends. CDR3 sequence (DNA): TGCAGTGCTAGGGCTCCGAGCCTATATACCGGGGAGCTGTTTTTT. Its protein is CSARAPSLYTGELFF.

This chain links TRBV7-2 with TRBJ1-5, with 9 bases fitting TRBD1. CDR1 is SGHTA and CDR2 is FQGNSA in the germline V gene. J gave up 4 bases and V 5 bases, and 6 bases lay outside the gene matches. The CDR3 is 15 amino acids. In nucleotides, the CDR3 is TGTGCCAGCAGCCGTAGGACAGGGGCGAATCAGCCCCAGCATTTT. It specifies CASSRRTGANQPQHF.

The CDR3 DNA follows: TGTGCCAGCAGCGAATTCGGGACACCTAACTACGAGCAGTACTTC. Amino acids: CASSEFGTPNYEQYF. The chain joins TRBV5-4 to TRBJ2-7; tentatively, D is TRBD1 (6 bases). V lost 4 bases and J 3 bases, leaving 17 bases between the germline ends. The CDR3 extends over 15 amino acids. Germline values: CDR1 SGHNT, CDR2 YYREEE (reference sequence).

This chain joins TRBV5-4 and TRBJ1-1, with TRBD1 as a possible D gene (6 bases). The CDR3 runs 15 residues. Trimming pared 4 bases from V and 5 bases from J, leaving 18 bases between. Per the germline V gene, CDR1 is SGHNT and CDR2 is YYREEE (reference sequence). The CDR3 is CASSRGGGRGTEAFF. The CDR3 DNA reads as TGTGCCAGCAGCCGGGGTGGGGGGCGCGGGACTGAAGCTTTCTTT.

This chain joins TRBV2 and TRBJ2-3; D call uncertain. V was clipped by 3 bases and J by 0 bases, with 7 bases between them. CDR1 SNHLY and CDR2 FYNNEI come from the germline V gene. The CDR3 has 14 residues. The CDR3 nucleotides are TGTGCCAGCAGTGATCGCCCGAGCACAGATACGCAGTATTTT. Residues: CASSDRPSTDTQYF.

V gene TRBV28 combines with J gene TRBJ2-5; D not resolved. From germline, CDR1 is MDHEN and CDR2 SYDVKM. This CDR3 is built from 19 residues. Trimming stripped 3 bases from V and 3 bases from J, with 26 bases between. The CDR3 sequence is CASSFSSDAGISAKETQYF. The CDR3 DNA reads as TGTGCCAGCAGTTTTTCTTCCGATGCTGGGATATCGGCAAAAGAGACCCAGTACTTC.

The chain links TRBV20-1 to TRBJ2-1, with 10 bases fitting TRBD1. Germline CDR1 reads DFQATT; CDR2 reads SNEGSKA (reference sequence). V gave up 1 base and J gave up 4 bases; unmatched junction bases: 7. CDR3 length equals 16 residues. The CDR3 DNA is TGCAGTGCTAGAGTTTCAGGACAGGGGGATTACAATGAGCAGTTCTTC. Protein sequence: CSARVSGQGDYNEQFF.

This clonotype has more than one count but fewer than ten. The genes are TRBV12-3 or TRBV12-4 and TRBJ1-1; 8 nucleotides agree with TRBD1. The CDR3 sequence is 14 residues long. V lost 6 bases and J lost 3; bases outside the gene matches: 6. CDR3 nucleotides: TGTGCCAGCAGCTATACAGGGGGGTACACTGAAGCTTTCTTT. The encoded protein is CASSYTGGYTEAFF.

This clonotype was seen a few times. CDR3: CSASYSRDHSNQPQHF. DNA for the CDR3: TGCAGTGCTAGTTACTCTAGGGACCATAGCAATCAGCCCCAGCATTTT. The genes are TRBV20-1 and TRBJ1-5; tentatively, D is TRBD1 (5 bases). Germline V gene data show CDR1 as DFQATT and CDR2 as SNEGSKA (reference sequence). The V gene lost 3 bases and the J gene lost 0 bases, with 15 bases spanning the gap. The CDR3 extends over 16 amino acids.